This entry lists 30 T cell receptor beta chains sequenced from one sample in a study of blood T cells in healthy people across ages. PCR was performed a second time for roughly 6 to 12 cycles using a sample-barcoded 5' primer and a J-beta primer mix. MiXCR, applied by TCRdb to the 5' RACE reads, yields one record per CDR3 protein. Altogether approximately 790,000 distinct CDR3 sequences are present, around 68% being singletons, with the ten largest covering around a quarter. The sample comprised blood. The source of these receptors is a man younger than 40 in good health.

This clonotype appeared once. V and J are TRBV4-3 and TRBJ1-2; D remains unclear. Looked up from germline, CDR1 is LGHNA and CDR2 is YSLEER. This CDR3 is built from 15 residues. Trimming cost V 3 bases and J 4 bases, with 15 bases left between them. The CDR3 DNA is TGCGCCAGCAGCCAGAGTGGTTCGGGAAGCTATGGCTACACCTTC. This codes for CASSQSGSGSYGYTF.

This clonotype was seen a single time. This sequence joins TRBV9 and TRBJ2-7, with 9 nucleotides matching TRBD1. The CDR3 spans 17 residues. CDR1 SGDLS and CDR2 YYNGEE come from the germline V gene. Trimming removed 0 bases from V and 6 bases from J; junction bases left unmatched: 13. The CDR3 reads CASSVAVAGQGLFEQYF. The CDR3, as DNA: TGTGCCAGCAGCGTAGCGGTCGCGGGACAGGGTTTGTTCGAGCAGTACTTC.

This clonotype came up a few times. The chain combines TRBV5-1 with TRBJ1-1; possibly TRBD1 for D (5 bases). Germline CDR1 and CDR2: SGHRS and YFSETQ. The CDR3 covers 16 residues. Trimming stripped 4 bases from V and 1 base from J, with 17 bases between. CDR3 nucleotides: TGCGCCAGCAGCGCCTTCAGGGATTTAGAGAACACTGAAGCTTTCTTT. Translated: CASSAFRDLENTEAFF.

A single count supports this clonotype. CDR3 loop: CASSPADHYEQYF. The CDR3 DNA reads TGTGCCAGCAGCCCAGCGGACCATTACGAGCAGTACTTC. The chain employs TRBV7-9 and TRBJ2-4; TRBD2 is a possible D gene (5 bases). The DNA end favors TRBJ2-7, so the J call may be wrong. Germline values: CDR1 SEHNR, CDR2 FQNEAQ (reference sequence). This CDR3 has 13 residues.

In its sample, this clonotype was seen once. The chain couples TRBV6-2 or TRBV6-3 to TRBJ1-5; perhaps TRBD1 as D (6 bases). Germline V gene data show CDR1 as MNHEY and CDR2 as SVGEGT. The CDR3 has 13 residues. Trimming stripped 10 bases from V and 3 bases from J, with 13 bases between. The CDR3 sequence: CATAGVINQPQHF. In DNA, the CDR3 is TGTGCCACCGCAGGGGTTATCAATCAGCCCCAGCATTTT.

This sequence joins TRBV10-3 and TRBJ2-3; 7 nucleotides match TRBD1. With V trimmed by 10 bases and J by 2 bases, 3 bases remained unmatched. The germline CDR1 and CDR2 sequences are ENHRY and SYGVKD. CDR3 length equals 12 residues. CDR3 DNA: TGTGCCACGGGACAGTTCACAGATACGCAGTATTTT. It specifies CATGQFTDTQYF.

Only a few counts were recorded for this clonotype. The chain uses TRBV4-3 and TRBJ2-7, with TRBD1 matching 8 bases. The V segment lost 4 bases and the J segment 3 bases; nucleotides outside the gene matches: 8. CDR1 and CDR2 (germline): LGHNA, YSLEER. The CDR3 covers 15 residues. The CDR3 region is CASSPGTGWDYEQYF. In nucleotides, the CDR3 is TGCGCCAGCAGCCCGGGGACAGGTTGGGACTACGAGCAGTACTTC.

The rearrangement links TRBV7-7 to TRBJ2-3, with 7 bases that match TRBD2. V was pared by 4 bases and J by 2 bases, with 3 bases of the junction left unmatched. The CDR3 contains 14 residues. Germline V gene sequence: CDR1 SSHAT, CDR2 FNYEAQ (reference sequence). The CDR3 sequence is CASSSSGVTDTQYF. The CDR3 DNA reads as TGTGCCAGCAGCTCAAGCGGGGTCACAGATACGCAGTATTTT.

J is TRBJ2-1 and V is TRBV20-1, with D possibly being TRBD1 (5 bases). The CDR3 length is 14 residues. Trimming removed 6 bases from V and 8 bases from J, with 20 bases in between. Germline values: CDR1 DFQATT, CDR2 SNEGSKA (reference sequence). CDR3 in DNA: TGCAGTGCAGCCACGCCCAAGGGGATCTATGAGCAGTTCTTC. Residues: CSAATPKGIYEQFF.

This clonotype was counted a few times. V is TRBV12-3 or TRBV12-4 and J is TRBJ2-5, with D possibly being TRBD2 (6 bases). This CDR3 contains 14 residues. Trimming stripped 5 bases from V and 1 base from J, with 11 bases between. This CDR3 reads CASSVSGVQETQYF. The CDR3, as DNA: TGTGCCAGCAGTGTTAGCGGTGTCCAAGAGACCCAGTACTTC.

This chain joins TRBV7-9 and TRBJ2-7, with D perhaps matching TRBD1 (5 bases). Trimming removed 7 bases at V and 7 bases at J, with 17 bases between. Germline V gene lookup returns CDR1 SEHNR and CDR2 FQNEAQ (reference sequence). This CDR3 contains 13 residues. The CDR3 spells CASTRGITDEQYF. As DNA, the CDR3 is TGTGCCAGCACTAGGGGCATAACCGATGAGCAGTACTTC.

The chain is built from TRBV6-6 and TRBJ2-4; the D is unclear. TRBJ2-7 explains the end of the DNA better; the J call may be wrong. The CDR3 is made up of 11 amino acids. Germline CDR1 reads MNHNY; CDR2 reads SVGAGI (reference sequence). The CDR3 DNA is TGTGCCAGCACCAACCCGTACGAGCAGTACTTC. It specifies CASTNPYEQYF.

The chain combines TRBV12-3 or TRBV12-4 with TRBJ2-1; 9 bases agree with TRBD1. J was trimmed by 8 bases and V by 7 bases; bases with no gene match: 12. This CDR3 contains 15 residues. Written as DNA, the CDR3 is TGTGCCAGCACCGAGCCGGGACAGGGTTTCCATGAGCAGTTCTTC. Amino acid sequence: CASTEPGQGFHEQFF.

The CDR3 DNA reads TGCAGTGCTTTTCACAGGGACTCCTACGAGCAGTACTTC. It encodes CSAFHRDSYEQYF. The J gene is TRBJ2-7, the V gene TRBV20-1, with D possibly TRBD1 on 6 matching bases. The V gene lost 5 bases and the J gene lost 0 bases, with 11 bases spanning the gap. CDR1 is DFQATT, CDR2 SNEGSKA, per germline (reference sequence). There are 13 residues in the CDR3.

This chain uses TRBV27 with TRBJ2-1; D ambiguous. Looked up from germline, CDR1 is MNHEY and CDR2 is SMNVEV (reference sequence). This CDR3 contains 14 residues. V was pared by 7 bases and J by 6 bases, with 16 bases between. CDR3 sequence: CASMDRSLGNEQFF. The CDR3 DNA sequence: TGTGCCAGCATGGATCGCAGCCTTGGCAATGAGCAGTTCTTC.

This clonotype was counted between two and nine times. The rearrangement joins TRBV4-1 to TRBJ2-5; D ambiguous. The J call is in doubt because the DNA end fits TRBJ2-7 better. Germline-derived CDR1 and CDR2 are MGHRA and YSYEKL. CDR3 size: 15 residues. The CDR3 sequence: CASSQVGVFPYEQYF. The CDR3 nucleotides read TGCGCCAGCAGCCAAGTCGGTGTTTTTCCCTACGAGCAGTACTTC.

In this sample, this clonotype turned up once. CDR3 DNA: TGTGCCAGCAGCTTAGTAGGTGCAGCGGCCTACAATGAGCAGTTCTTC. Protein sequence: CASSLVGAAAYNEQFF. J is TRBJ2-1 and V is TRBV11-2; D is perhaps TRBD2 (5 bases). Trimming took off 1 base at V and 2 bases at J, with 12 bases between the two ends. The germline V gene has CDR1 SGHAT and CDR2 FQNNGV. The CDR3 covers 16 residues.

This clonotype has just a few counts. Here the CDR3 DNA reads TGTGCCAGCAGCTCAAATGCAGGGGGCTGGGGCACTGAAGCTTTCTTT. It translates to CASSSNAGGWGTEAFF. The chain joins TRBV7-2 to TRBJ1-1; 8 positions match TRBD1. Trimming cost V 4 bases and J 4 bases; bases outside gene matches: 11. Per the germline V gene, CDR1 is SGHTA and CDR2 is FQGNSA. The CDR3 is 16 residues long.

CDR3 DNA: TGCAGCGTTAACCGGGACGTGAAAGAGACCCAGTACTTC. Protein sequence: CSVNRDVKETQYF. The chain carries TRBV29-1 and TRBJ2-5; perhaps D is TRBD1 or TRBD2 (5 bases each). The CDR3 runs 13 residues. The germline V gene has CDR1 SQVTM and CDR2 ANQGSEA. The germline V and J ends were trimmed by 5 bases and 3 bases, with 13 bases remaining between them. Filled out from reference TRBV29-1 and TRBJ2-5, the complete variable domain reads SAVISQKPSRDICQRGTSLTIQCQVDSQVTMMFWYRQQPGQSLTLIATANQGSEATYESGFVIDKFPISRPNLTFSTLTVSNMSPEDSSIYLCSVNRDVKETQYFGPGTRLLVL.

The chain combines TRBV11-1 with TRBJ2-1; D call uncertain. Judging by the DNA end, TRBJ2-7 fits better; the J call may be wrong. Germline assignment: CDR1 SGHAT and CDR2 FQDESV (reference sequence). The CDR3 sequence is 14 residues long. CDR3 region: CASSKPDTYNEQYF. In nucleotides, the CDR3 is TGTGCCAGCTCTAAACCGGATACTTACAATGAGCAGTACTTC.

For this clonotype: The junction departs from germline at one end; a sequencing error may be responsible. The chain joins TRBV27 to TRBJ2-5; D call uncertain. This CDR3 spans 14 amino acids. Germline CDR1 is MNHEY and CDR2 is SMNVEV (reference sequence). The CDR3 sequence is CASSLDWGQGTQYF. For the CDR3, the DNA is TGTGCCAGCAGTTTAGATTGGGGTCAAGGGACCCAGTACTTC.

The chain carries TRBV3-1 and TRBJ2-5; D is undetermined. Trimming cost V 5 bases and J 2 bases, with 15 bases left between them. From germline, CDR1 is LGHDT and CDR2 YNNKEL (reference sequence). This CDR3 has 15 residues. CDR3 sequence reads: CASSFGYSAQETQYF. In nucleotides, the CDR3 is TGTGCCAGCAGCTTTGGGTACTCAGCTCAAGAGACCCAGTACTTC.

The count of this clonotype is one. The rearrangement joins TRBV25-1 to TRBJ2-1; the match to TRBD1 covers 7 bases. The CDR3 length is 16 residues. Germline V gene data show CDR1 as MGHDK and CDR2 as SYGVNS. With 6 bases clipped from V and 9 bases from J, the junction kept 17 bases outside the gene matches. CDR3 in amino acids: CASRETLGGGHGEQFF. As DNA, the CDR3 is TGTGCCAGCAGGGAAACCTTAGGGGGCGGACATGGTGAGCAGTTCTTC.

J is TRBJ2-7 and V is TRBV6-2 or TRBV6-3; 7 bases agree with TRBD1. This CDR3 is built from 13 residues. The germline V gene has CDR1 MNHEY and CDR2 SVGEGT. V lost 2 bases and J lost 5; bases outside the gene matches: 3. CDR3 protein: CASSYRGPDEQYF. The CDR3 bases are TGTGCCAGCAGTTACAGGGGGCCCGACGAGCAGTACTTC.

In this sample, this clonotype turned up a few times. The rearrangement links TRBV7-9 to TRBJ2-1; 9 positions agree with TRBD2. Trimming took 3 bases from V and 7 from J; bases not matched to a gene: 7. From germline, CDR1 is SEHNR and CDR2 FQNEAQ (reference sequence). The CDR3 runs to 15 residues. The CDR3 nucleotides are TGTGCCAGCAGCTTTGGCGGGGGGGCCTCGAATGAGCAGTTCTTC. Translation: CASSFGGGASNEQFF.

The chain couples TRBV9 to TRBJ2-3, with a tentative D call TRBD2 (7 bases). The germline V gene has CDR1 SGDLS and CDR2 YYNGEE. CDR3 length: 15 residues. V lost 0 bases and J 4 bases, leaving 12 bases between the germline ends. The CDR3 loop reads CASSVEGEGPDTQYF. CDR3 nucleotides: TGTGCCAGCAGCGTAGAGGGGGAGGGCCCAGATACGCAGTATTTT.

The V and J genes are TRBV7-9 and TRBJ2-1; D unresolved. The CDR3 loop spans 12 amino acids. V shed 2 bases and J shed 10 bases, with 9 bases lying between them. Germline V CDR1 and CDR2: SEHNR, FQNEAQ (reference sequence). CDR3 loop: CASSLQFGEQFF. The CDR3 DNA reads TGTGCCAGCAGCTTACAATTCGGGGAGCAGTTCTTC.

This clonotype has just a few counts. The chain joins TRBV3-1 to TRBJ2-7; 10 bases map to TRBD2. The CDR3 is 18 residues long. Trimming cost V 5 bases and J 2 bases; bases outside gene matches: 15. CDR1 is LGHDT and CDR2 is YNNKEL in the germline V gene (reference sequence). The DNA for the CDR3 is TGTGCCAGCAGCGAGTCGACGAGCGGGGGGGCGATCCCCTACGAGCAGTACTTC. It yields the protein CASSESTSGGAIPYEQYF.

V usage is TRBV4-3 and J usage is TRBJ1-4; D gene ambiguous. The CDR3 is 12 residues long. V lost 0 bases to trimming and J lost 10 bases, with 6 bases between them. CDR1 and CDR2 from the germline V gene are LGHNA and YSLEER. CDR3 protein: CASSQDPGKLFF. In DNA, the CDR3 is TGCGCCAGCAGCCAAGATCCTGGAAAACTGTTTTTT.

The genes are TRBV27 and TRBJ2-5; D unresolved. V was clipped by 5 bases and J by 3 bases, with 13 bases between them. CDR3 length equals 14 residues. Per germline, CDR1 MNHEY and CDR2 SMNVEV (reference sequence). CDR3 nucleotide sequence: TGTGCCAGCAGTCCTCATGACCAGAAAGAGACCCAGTACTTC. Amino acids: CASSPHDQKETQYF.